This T cell receptor (beta chain) was captured in a study of early T cells in non-severe SARS-CoV-2 infection. The overall study: Investigators sequenced bulk RNA drawn from unsorted whole blood, and chains remained unpaired. Notes on the study in general: The matching step, a VDJdb search, favored anti-spike CD8 responses and missed private and CD4 specificities.

This clonotype was recorded many times. As yet, its antigen is unknown. Individual cDNA molecules were tagged with unique molecular identifiers. TCRdb reanalysed the 5' RACE reads using MiXCR and keeps one entry per CDR3 protein. The top ten clones hold about 3.8% of a sample with 45,000 to 60,000 distinct CDR3 sequences, roughly 8.7% of them seen once. The receptor was derived from an adult who was a healthcare worker with PCR-confirmed SARS-CoV-2 infection or an uninfected control (not recorded which). This material consisted of whole blood, taken at baseline.

In DNA form, the CDR3 reads TGTGCCAGCAGTTCCACCCTCTCCTACGAGCAGTACTTC. Encoded protein: CASSSTLSYEQYF. V usage is TRBV11-2 and J usage is TRBJ2-7; D not certain. CDR3 size: 13 residues. In germline, CDR1 is SGHAT, CDR2 FQNNGV. V lost 6 bases to trimming and J lost 0 bases, with 9 bases between them.